The present T cell receptor (beta chain) was sequenced within a study of T cell responses to AZD1222 COVID-19 vaccine (TCRdb year 2021). Study-level background: TCR sequencing covered 233 trial participants: 200 to 210 given two doses of AZD1222 and about 26 given two doses of MenACWY control vaccine. Trial participants were enrolled by age into subgroups of 18-55, 56-69 and 70-plus years, and roughly 150, 30 and 60 TCR-sequenced participants, respectively, were included in these subgroups. Overall study results and their limits: Because no day 14 peak-response samples were available, the repertoires could be characterized only after the peak T cell response. In the small 56-69-year group, the increase in depth fell short of significance, most likely because of low power. The vaccine-associated CD4 TCRs covered the entire spike protein, and the dominant responses fell in regions 160-218 and 743-854. Reportedly, almost half of the unique spike-specific TCRs recognized epitopes lying outside the regions that are mutated in the B.1.351 and B.1.1.7 variants. A significant rise in spike-specific TCR breadth and depth was observed after two AZD1222 doses relative to day 0 and relative to MenACWY recipients. Participants were mostly white British, with more females than males. The authors suggested clonal diversity may have been underestimated. Conclusions about previously exposed vaccinees are limited, since just 6 or 7 AZD1222 recipients were seropositive for SARS-CoV-2 at baseline.

Of note for this clone: It has no known antigen specificity. Base qualities are not recorded, but no much larger clone differs from it by a single base.

The sample's time point label, in plain terms: about 28 days (+/-7) after the second vaccine dose. Per the publication, the treatment or condition label means: meningococcal conjugate vaccine given as trial control. Samples from vaccinated people were obtained from the UK trials COV001 and COV002, which included a single-blind randomized controlled phase 2/3 trial of AZD1222 (ChAdOx1 nCoV-19) in healthy adults. Trial participant PBMC samples were collected at day 0 and day 28 after the second dose for TCRbeta chain sequencing. The CDR3, cysteine through phenylalanine, is 12 amino acids long. Only the CDR3 region is kept as DNA, spanning 36 bases read in frame from base 1. CDR1 and CDR2 are read off the germline V gene (reference sequence) as LNHDA and SQIVND. V loses 7 bases, J loses 14 bases, and the germline ends lie 17 bases apart. The CDR3 regions of human TCRbeta chains were analyzed by immunosequencing. The authors processed their data as follows. Repertoire TCRs were checked for matches against a reference library of SARS-CoV-2-specific TCRs that had been generated using the MIRA antigen-specificity platform. Breadth meant the fraction of unique TCRs that were SARS-CoV-2-associated, whereas depth meant the fraction of total T cells that were SARS-CoV-2-associated. Each spike-specific TCR was assigned to its reactive spike region and to a CD4 or CD8 class using the MIRA data. Log10-transformed breadth and depth values were compared by one-way ANOVA with Sidak's multiple comparisons tests. The clones in this table, taken by TCRdb from immuneACCESS, are in-frame only. Not every clone is retained; where verified, under half of the shortfall comes from an unresolved V gene, and the cause of the rest is unknown. The DNA gave D and trimming, while V, J and clone size come from that table. The sample table lists about 200,000 clones, about 92% of them with a count of one. The ten largest clones take up 3.6% of the sample.

The input for sequencing was peripheral blood, taken 28 days after the second dose of the MenACWY control vaccine. The origin of this receptor is an adult who received the MenACWY meningococcal vaccine as a control. The rearrangement joined TRBV19 to TRBJ1-4; the D gene lacks a confident call. CDR3 reads: CASTDLPSELFF. The DNA sequence is TGTGCCAGTACCGACCTCCCGAGCGAGCTGTTTTTT. Here the CDR3 is joined to the reference TRBV19 and TRBJ1-4 genes, and the full variable domain is: DGGITQSPKYLFRKEGQNVTLSCEQNLNHDAMYWYRQDPGQGLRLIYYSQIVNDFQKGDIAEGYSVSREKKESFPLTVTSAQKNPTAFYLCASTDLPSELFFGSGTQLSVL.